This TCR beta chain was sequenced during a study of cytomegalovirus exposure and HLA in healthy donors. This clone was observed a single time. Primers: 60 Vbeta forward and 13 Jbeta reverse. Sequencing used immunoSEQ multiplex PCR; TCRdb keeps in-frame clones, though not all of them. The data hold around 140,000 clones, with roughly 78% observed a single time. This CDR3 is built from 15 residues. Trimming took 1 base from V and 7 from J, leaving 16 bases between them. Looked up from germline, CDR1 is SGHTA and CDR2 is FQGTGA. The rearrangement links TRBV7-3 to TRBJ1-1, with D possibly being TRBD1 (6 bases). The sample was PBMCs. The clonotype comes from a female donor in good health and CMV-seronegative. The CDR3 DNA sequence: TGTGCCAGCAGCTTAATCGGGCCAGGGGAGGGTGAAGCTTTCTTT. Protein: CASSLIGPGEGEAFF.